Shown below are 29 T cell receptor beta chains from a single sample sequenced in a study of glioma-infiltrating T cells after dendritic cell vaccination. Described time point: after dendritic cell vaccination, including at tumor progression/relapse. The table came from immunoSEQ multiplex PCR; TCRdb's copy has only in-frame clones and leaves some out. In the table there are under 130,000 clones, 90% of which are singletons. The sample here was blood, taken after dendritic cell vaccination. These receptors all come from a human donor with glioblastoma.

This clone has only one observation. J is TRBJ2-1 and V is TRBV5-1; 9 bases agree with TRBD1. The V and J ends lost 7 bases and 5 bases, in that order; junction bases with no gene match: 4. CDR3 size: 13 residues. CDR1 and CDR2 from the germline V gene are SGHRS and YFSETQ. The CDR3 loop reads CASVGQGHNEQFF. The CDR3 nucleotides are TGCGCCAGCGTAGGACAGGGGCACAATGAGCAGTTCTTC.

The J gene is TRBJ1-6, the V gene TRBV5-5; D is possibly TRBD1 (5 bases). The CDR3 runs 12 residues. Between the trimmed V and J ends, which lost 4 bases and 13 bases, there was a span of 12 bases. CDR1 is SGHKS and CDR2 is YYEKEE in the germline V gene (reference sequence). CDR3 nucleotides: TGTGCCAGCAGCCAGGGTGGGTCCCCCCTCCACTTT. Its protein is CASSQGGSPLHF.

The chain couples TRBV6-6 to TRBJ2-7, with 8 bases that match TRBD2. With 7 bases clipped from V and 6 bases from J, the junction kept 14 bases outside the gene matches. Germline V CDR1 and CDR2: MNHNY, SVGAGI (reference sequence). There are 15 residues in the CDR3. Written as DNA, the CDR3 is TGTGCCAGCATCGGGGGGGCAGGCTGGGGCTCCGAGCAGTACTTC. It encodes CASIGGAGWGSEQYF.

V is TRBV6-1 and J is TRBJ2-7; D may be TRBD1 (5 bases). Per the germline V gene, CDR1 is MNHNS and CDR2 is SASEGT. Between the trimmed V and J ends, which lost 4 bases and 3 bases, there was a span of 7 bases. The CDR3 runs 12 residues. The CDR3 spells CASSGTNYEQYF. CDR3 DNA: TGTGCCAGCAGTGGGACAAACTACGAGCAGTACTTC.

V and J are TRBV5-1 and TRBJ2-7; no clear D. There are 14 residues in the CDR3. V was trimmed by 4 bases and J by 2 bases, leaving 13 bases between them. Germline-derived CDR1 and CDR2 are SGHRS and YFSETQ. Here the CDR3 reads CASSAGLSPYEQYF. The CDR3 DNA is TGCGCCAGCAGCGCCGGTCTATCCCCCTACGAGCAGTACTTC.

V usage is TRBV5-1 and J usage is TRBJ2-7, with D perhaps matching TRBD1 (5 bases). Per the germline V gene, CDR1 is SGHRS and CDR2 is YFSETQ. CDR3 size: 15 residues. V was clipped by 1 base and J by 0 bases, with 11 bases between them. The CDR3 DNA is TGCGCCAGCAGCTTGCATTTTGGGGCCTCCTACGAGCAGTACTTC. It encodes CASSLHFGASYEQYF.

The chain joins TRBV4-1 to TRBJ1-1; D is unresolved. Germline CDR1 is MGHRA and CDR2 is YSYEKL. The CDR3 is 14 residues long. Trimming stripped 1 base from V and 5 bases from J, with 11 bases between. CDR3: CASSQVPGLTEAFF. The CDR3 DNA sequence: TGCGCCAGCAGCCAAGTTCCGGGGTTAACTGAAGCTTTCTTT.

V and J are TRBV5-1 and TRBJ1-5; D may be TRBD1 (5 bases). Germline CDR1 SGHRS, CDR2 YFSETQ. The CDR3 is 15 residues long. The V and J ends lost 5 bases and 0 bases respectively, with 12 bases between them. The CDR3 region is CASRPDDSSNQPQHF. In DNA, the CDR3 is TGCGCCAGCAGACCGGACGACAGTAGCAATCAGCCCCAGCATTTT. The whole variable domain, remainder taken from reference TRBV5-1 and TRBJ1-5, is KAGVTQTPRYLIKTRGQQVTLSCSPISGHRSVSWYQQTPGQGLQFLFEYFSETQRNKGNFPGRFSGRQFSNSRSEMNVSTLELGDSALYLCASRPDDSSNQPQHFGDGTRLSIL.

This clone showed up just once. The chain joins TRBV6-1 to TRBJ1-3; D possibly corresponds to TRBD1 (6 bases). V was trimmed by 6 bases and J by 0 bases, leaving 12 bases between them. Germline assignment: CDR1 MNHNS and CDR2 SASEGT. The length of the CDR3 is 15 residues. Here the CDR3 reads CASRSTGISGNTIYF. The CDR3 DNA reads TGTGCCAGCAGATCAACAGGGATCTCTGGAAACACCATATATTTT.

This clone was seen more than once but under ten times. The CDR3 reads CASSLADRGEAFF. The CDR3 DNA reads as TGTGCCAGCAGCTTAGCCGACAGGGGTGAAGCTTTCTTT. The chain couples TRBV7-9 to TRBJ1-1; 8 positions match TRBD1. Looked up from germline, CDR1 is SEHNR and CDR2 is FQNEAQ (reference sequence). V was clipped by 0 bases and J by 7 bases; unmatched bases: 1. This CDR3 is built from 13 residues. Full variable domain (missing parts from reference TRBV7-9 and TRBJ1-1): DTGVSQNPRHKITKRGQNVTFRCDPISEHNRLYWYRQTLGQGPEFLTYFQNEAQLEKSRLLSDRFSAERPKGSFSTLEIQRTEQGDSAMYLCASSLADRGEAFFGQGTRLTVV.

This chain joins TRBV7-9 and TRBJ1-5; TRBD1 might be the D (6 bases). Germline-derived CDR1 and CDR2 are SEHNR and FQNEAQ (reference sequence). V shed 1 base and J shed 11 bases, with 12 bases lying between them. This CDR3 region has 13 residues. The CDR3 loop reads CASSLVGGPAQHF. CDR3 sequence (DNA): TGTGCCAGCAGCTTAGTAGGGGGACCGGCCCAGCATTTT.

The CDR3 reads CASSSPHVAGGEQYF. CDR3 sequence (DNA): TGTGCCAGCAGTTCCCCCCATGTAGCGGGAGGCGAGCAGTACTTC. The chain carries TRBV28 and TRBJ2-7; 10 bases agree with TRBD2. This CDR3 comprises 15 residues. J gave up 6 bases and V 4 bases, and 9 bases lay outside the gene matches. Germline V gene lookup returns CDR1 MDHEN and CDR2 SYDVKM. The full variable domain, its missing parts supplied by reference TRBV28 and TRBJ2-7, is DVKVTQSSRYLVKRTGEKVFLECVQDMDHENMFWYRQDPGLGLRLIYFSYDVKMKEKGDIPEGYSVSREKKERFSLILESASTNQTSMYLCASSSPHVAGGEQYFGPGTRLTVT.

The genes are TRBV6-6 and TRBJ1-2; D not resolved. CDR3 size: 13 residues. Germline CDR1 and CDR2: MNHNY and SVGAGI (reference sequence). The V end was cut by 5 bases, the J end by 4 bases, with 11 bases between. CDR3 sequence: CASSQSATYGYTF. The CDR3 DNA reads as TGTGCCAGCAGTCAATCAGCGACCTATGGCTACACCTTC.

This clone was recorded only once. The V gene is TRBV6-1, the J gene TRBJ1-2; D call uncertain. CDR3 length equals 15 residues. Trimming pared 3 bases from V and 3 bases from J, leaving 14 bases between. CDR1 and CDR2 (germline): MNHNS, SASEGT. Here the CDR3 DNA reads TGTGCCAGCAGTGACGCCAGGCGGGGATACTATGGCTACACCTTC. It specifies CASSDARRGYYGYTF.

The V and J genes are TRBV28 and TRBJ1-2; TRBD1 aligns across 10 bases. V was clipped by 9 bases and J by 2 bases; unmatched bases: 9. The V gene's germline CDR1 is MDHEN and CDR2 SYDVKM. The CDR3 extends over 15 amino acids. CDR3 loop: CASYTVGQGNYGYTF. Here the CDR3 DNA reads TGTGCCAGTTACACTGTGGGACAGGGGAACTATGGCTACACCTTC.

The V gene is TRBV27, the J gene TRBJ2-7, with D unresolved. The CDR3 sequence is 14 residues long. Germline CDR1 is MNHEY and CDR2 is SMNVEV (reference sequence). V was clipped by 6 bases and J by 1 base, with 13 bases between them. This CDR3 reads CASSTSYTSYEQYF. The DNA of the CDR3 is TGTGCCAGCAGCACCTCTTACACGTCCTACGAGCAGTACTTC.

This sequence joins TRBV14 and TRBJ1-2; 9 bases are shared with TRBD1. CDR1 is SGHDN, CDR2 FVKESK, per germline. After removal of 4 bases from V and 3 bases from J, the junction contained 3 bases not matched to a gene. The CDR3 is made up of 14 amino acids. The CDR3: CASSPHRGHYGYTF. CDR3 nucleotides: TGTGCCAGCAGCCCTCACAGGGGGCACTATGGCTACACCTTC.

This clone was recorded only once. The rearrangement joins TRBV5-1 to TRBJ1-2, with TRBD1 matching over 8 bases. This CDR3 region has 13 residues. V lost 1 base and J lost 10; bases outside the gene matches: 6. Germline V gene lookup returns CDR1 SGHRS and CDR2 YFSETQ. CDR3 amino acids: CASSLTRQGLYTF. The CDR3 nucleotides are TGCGCCAGCAGCTTGACCCGACAGGGGCTCTACACCTTC.

Notes on this clone: In the same sample, other DNA sequences code for this CDR3. This rearrangement joins TRBV7-9 to TRBJ1-5, with a tentative D call TRBD1 (5 bases). CDR3 length equals 14 residues. The V gene lost 2 bases and the J gene lost 4 bases, with 9 bases spanning the gap. Germline V gives CDR1 SEHNR, CDR2 FQNEAQ (reference sequence). CDR3: CASSLSGGNQPQHF. Here the CDR3 DNA reads TGTGCCAGCAGCTTATCTGGGGGGAATCAGCCCCAGCATTTT.

The chain is built from TRBV27 and TRBJ2-7, with a possible D match to TRBD1 (7 bases). CDR1 MNHEY and CDR2 SMNVEV come from the germline V gene (reference sequence). The CDR3 has 13 amino acids. V lost 7 bases, J lost 3 bases, and 13 bases lay in between. The CDR3 here is CASMPQGGYEQYF. The CDR3 DNA reads TGTGCCAGCATGCCCCAGGGGGGCTACGAGCAGTACTTC.

J is TRBJ2-7 and V is TRBV15; no definite D call. CDR1 and CDR2 from the germline V gene are LNHNV and YYDKDF (reference sequence). The CDR3 runs to 13 residues. Deletions cut 1 base from V and 4 bases from J, with 8 bases between. CDR3 nucleotide sequence: TGTGCCACCAGCAGAGGCCGCGAATACGAGCAGTACTTC. This sequence encodes CATSRGREYEQYF. Full variable domain (missing parts from reference TRBV15 and TRBJ2-7): DAMVIQNPRYQVTQFGKPVTLSCSQTLNHNVMYWYQQKSSQAPKLLFHYYDKDFNNEADTPDNFQSRRPNTSFCFLDIRSPGLGDTAMYLCATSRGREYEQYFGPGTRLTVT.

The genes are TRBV2 and TRBJ2-5, with 10 bases that match TRBD2. J gave up 5 bases and V 3 bases, and 6 bases lay outside the gene matches. The CDR3 covers 15 residues. Germline V gene sequence: CDR1 SNHLY, CDR2 FYNNEI. The CDR3: CASSDQAGGLETQYF. The DNA of the CDR3 is TGTGCCAGCAGTGATCAAGCGGGGGGGCTGGAGACCCAGTACTTC.

V usage is TRBV10-3 and J usage is TRBJ1-2; D is ambiguous. Germline CDR1 ENHRY, CDR2 SYGVKD. The V end lost 2 bases, the J end lost 4 bases, and 5 bases lay between the germline ends. The CDR3 has 12 amino acids. The CDR3 loop is CAISESGYGYTF. In DNA form, the CDR3 reads TGTGCCATCAGTGAGAGCGGCTATGGCTACACCTTC.

The rearrangement links TRBV7-9 to TRBJ2-1; a weak D match, TRBD2 (5 bases). CDR1 is SEHNR and CDR2 is FQNEAQ in the germline V gene (reference sequence). CDR3 size: 15 residues. Trimming stripped 1 base from V and 4 bases from J, with 11 bases between. CDR3 sequence (DNA): TGTGCCAGCAGCTTAGGAGCGGTATCGTACAATGAGCAGTTCTTC. Translation gives CASSLGAVSYNEQFF.

The chain joins TRBV30 to TRBJ2-5; 7 bases fit TRBD1. The trim removed 8 bases at V and 7 bases at J, leaving 13 bases unmatched. The CDR3 spans 13 residues. Germline CDR1 GTSNPN, CDR2 SVGIG (reference sequence). The chain's CDR3 is CASRDSQRGTQYF. CDR3 bases: TGTGCCAGCCGGGACAGCCAAAGGGGGACCCAGTACTTC.

The rearrangement joins TRBV19 to TRBJ2-7, with 7 bases lining up with TRBD1. Germline lookup yields CDR1 LNHDA and CDR2 SQIVND (reference sequence). Trimming took 5 bases from V and 4 from J; bases not matched to a gene: 8. The CDR3 is 14 residues long. CDR3 nucleotides: TGTGCCAGTAGTGTGCCGGGACAGCTTTACGAGCAGTACTTC. It specifies CASSVPGQLYEQYF.

This clone occurred a few times. The CDR3 DNA follows: TGTGCCAGCAGCGTAGAAGGGACAGCCAACACCGGGGAGCTGTTTTTT. Residues: CASSVEGTANTGELFF. This chain links TRBV9 with TRBJ2-2, with TRBD1 identical over 7 bases. Germline trimming cut 0 bases from V and 2 bases from J; bases unmatched to any gene: 4. Per germline, CDR1 SGDLS and CDR2 YYNGEE. The CDR3 contains 16 residues. The full variable domain, rest sourced from reference TRBV9 and TRBJ2-2, is DSGVTQTPKHLITATGQRVTLRCSPRSGDLSVYWYQQSLDQGLQFLIQYYNGEERAKGNILERFSAQQFPDLHSELNLSSLELGDSALYFCASSVEGTANTGELFFGEGSRLTVL.

V is TRBV19 and J is TRBJ2-1; 10 bases align to TRBD2. Germline lookup yields CDR1 LNHDA and CDR2 SQIVND (reference sequence). The trim removed 6 bases at V and 5 bases at J, leaving 10 bases unmatched. The CDR3 spans 16 residues. The CDR3 sequence: CASSKPSSGRNNEQFF. The CDR3 DNA is TGTGCCAGTAGCAAACCCTCTAGCGGGAGAAACAATGAGCAGTTCTTC.

The rearrangement links TRBV5-6 to TRBJ2-5, with D perhaps TRBD1 (6 bases). The V and J ends lost 0 bases and 3 bases respectively, with 9 bases between them. The CDR3 is 14 residues long. CDR1 and CDR2 (germline): SGHDT, YYEEEE. The CDR3 sequence is CASSLDRAEETQYF. The CDR3 nucleotides read TGTGCCAGCAGCTTGGACAGGGCGGAAGAGACCCAGTACTTC.